The 3 T cell receptor beta chains listed next were all sequenced from one sample in a study of T-cell reconstitution after alpha-beta-depleted transplantation in children. TCRbeta library construction was performed incorporating unique molecular identifiers. MiXCR was run by TCRdb on the PCR reads, yielding one entry per CDR3 protein. The table has fewer than 700,000 distinct CDR3 sequences, 20% to 25% seen once; the top ten hold approximately 14%. The sequences come from PBMCs, mostly from graft donor cells, collected 360 days after TCRalphabeta/CD19-depleted stem cell transplant. The receptors derive from a boy under two years old who had a stem cell transplant for acute myeloid leukemia, so the T cells may come from the graft donor.

The rearrangement joins TRBV20-1 to TRBJ1-6, with D unclear. The CDR3 has 14 residues. CDR1 and CDR2 (germline): DFQATT, SNEGSKA (reference sequence). V was clipped by 6 bases and J by 6 bases, with 15 bases between them. CDR3 coding DNA: TGCAGTGCACGAACCTCTACTCCTAATTCACCCCTCCACTTT. Amino acids: CSARTSTPNSPLHF.

This clonotype was observed a few times. This chain connects TRBV10-2 to TRBJ2-3; TRBD1 is a possible D gene (5 bases). The CDR3 loop spans 13 amino acids. Germline CDR1 is WSHSY and CDR2 is SAAADI. Trimming removed 6 bases at V and 5 bases at J, with 12 bases between. The DNA for the CDR3 is TGCGCCAGCAGAGAGAAGGGGCTAGATACGCAGTATTTT. Protein: CASREKGLDTQYF.

CDR3 residues: CASTSGHPGANVLTF. Written as DNA, the CDR3 is TGTGCCAGTACTAGCGGCCACCCCGGGGCCAACGTCCTGACTTTC. This rearrangement joins TRBV6-1 to TRBJ2-6; 8 bases are shared with TRBD2. Germline CDR1 and CDR2: MNHNS and SASEGT. The CDR3 contains 15 residues. Trimming at V came to 9 bases and at J to 4 bases, leaving 8 bases not matched to a gene.